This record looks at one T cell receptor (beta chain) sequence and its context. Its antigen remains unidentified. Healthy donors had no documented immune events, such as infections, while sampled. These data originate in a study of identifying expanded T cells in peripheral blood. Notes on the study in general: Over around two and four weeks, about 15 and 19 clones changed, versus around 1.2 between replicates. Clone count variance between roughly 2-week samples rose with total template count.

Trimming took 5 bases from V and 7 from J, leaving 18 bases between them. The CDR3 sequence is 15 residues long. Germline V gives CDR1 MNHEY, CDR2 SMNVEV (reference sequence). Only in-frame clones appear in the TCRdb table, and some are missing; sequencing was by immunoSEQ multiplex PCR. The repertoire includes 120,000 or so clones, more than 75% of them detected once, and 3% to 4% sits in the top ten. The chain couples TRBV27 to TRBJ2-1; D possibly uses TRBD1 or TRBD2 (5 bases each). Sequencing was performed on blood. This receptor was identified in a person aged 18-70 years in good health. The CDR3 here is CASSLRDVGRNEQFF. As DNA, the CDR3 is TGTGCCAGCAGTCTACGGGACGTCGGGCGAAATGAGCAGTTCTTC.